What follows describes a single T cell receptor (beta chain). Its antigen remains undetermined. Within one base of it there is no much larger clone, and no base qualities were kept. Trimming accounts for 5 bases at V and 5 bases at J, while the number of junction bases matched to no gene is 5. The CDR3 runs 14 residues from the cysteine to the phenylalanine. Only the CDR3 portion is preserved as DNA: 42 bases, with reading frame beginning at the first base. Taken from the germline V gene, the CDR1 and CDR2 loops are SGHVS and FNYEAQ. TCRbeta CDR3 regions were amplified from genomic DNA by means of the immunoSEQ Assay, a bias-controlled multiplex PCR. For the original study's pipeline: Within the assay, amplification of reference gene primers was used to estimate how many nucleated cells each sample contained. Sequence reads were collapsed and filtered to measure the absolute abundance of every unique TCRbeta CDR3 rearrangement. For each sample, productive Simpson clonality was calculated as the square root of Simpson's diversity index across productive rearrangements. The table comes from immuneACCESS by way of TCRdb, which keeps in-frame sequences with V and J called. Part of the clones is missing from these tables; in studies checked, under half for an unresolved V gene and the rest for unknown reasons. V and J calls and clone size are those listed in that table; D and trimming were worked out from the DNA. For this sample the table gives around 220,000 clones, of which approximately 80% were detected only once. 4.9% of the sample rests with the top ten.

Each collaborating institution followed its own protocols to collect whole blood in K2EDTA tubes. For TCRbeta analysis, collaborators shipped samples in one of three forms: frozen whole blood, isolated PBMCs, or DNA extracted from either of those sample types. This entry comes from a study of blood T cell repertoires in COVID-19 (TCRdb year 2020). Some background on the complete study: The collaborator samples originated in the United States, Italy and Spain and spanned the acute and convalescent phases of COVID-19. The material from the prospective study consisted of cDNA or gDNA derived from T cells, B-cell-depleted T cells, or PBMCs. Deeply sampled blood TCRbeta repertoires from subjects exposed to, actively infected with, or recovered from COVID-19 were included in the dataset. The repertoires were made available in a free public database intended to serve as a resource for research on the immune response to SARS-CoV-2. Samples came from the ongoing ImmuneRACE study (first 160 participants) plus 1,254 subjects from 6 global collaborators. Sample metadata almost always included a de-identified subject ID, COVID-19 status, age in years and sex. Where HLA class I and class II types were available, the types were taken from metadata supplied by the sample provider, not from assay-based typing.

The full study reports these points: The amount of clinical and demographic metadata varied by source and participant and was provided uncurated.

This chain is built from TRBV7-6 and TRBJ2-1, with TRBD1 identical over 8 junction bases. The origin of this receptor is a woman of 80 years or more with active or convalescent COVID-19. The source material was peripheral blood. CDR3 sequence: CASSLRQGNNEQFF. The DNA sequence is given as TGTGCCAGCAGCCTGAGACAGGGGAACAATGAGCAGTTCTTC.